Listed below are T cell receptor beta chains from one sample, sequenced in a study of blood T cell repertoires in COVID-19. Repertoires were generated with immunoSEQ multiplex PCR, while TCRdb's copy carries only in-frame clones and drops some. The profile shows over 400,000 clones, 88% of them singletons. Sequenced input: PBMCs or T cells enriched from blood (not recorded which). These receptors all stem from a woman aged 55-75 years who had recovered from COVID-19. Each CDR3 is given with its conserved first and last residue. D genes are given only for firm matches. Clone size is shown for a subset of rows, as once, few, many or a class of expanded clone.

CDR3: CSVQQGTNYGYTF
DNA: TGCAGCGTTCAACAGGGAACTAACTATGGCTACACCTTC
length: 13
V: TRBV29-1
size: -
J: TRBJ1-2
D: -

CDR3: CASSQAPRSPLHF
DNA: TGTGCCAGCAGCCAAGCCCCCAGGTCACCCCTCCACTTT
length: 13
V: TRBV3-1/TRBV3-2
size: -
J: TRBJ1-6
D: -

CDR3: CASINCGGSGYGYTF
DNA: TGTGCCAGCATAAACTGCGGGGGCTCTGGCTATGGCTACACCTTC
length: 15
V: TRBV12-1
size: -
J: TRBJ1-2
D: -

CDR3: CASSRGQGIQETQYF
DNA: TGTGCCAGCAGCAGGGGACAGGGGATCCAAGAGACCCAGTACTTC
length: 15
V: TRBV11-2
size: -
J: TRBJ2-5
D: TRBD1

CDR3: CSPRLGPGSTQYF
DNA: TGCAGCCCTCGACTAGGGCCGGGGAGTACGCAGTATTTT
length: 13
V: TRBV29-1
size: -
J: TRBJ2-3
D: -

CDR3: CASSGTSGNIQYF
DNA: TGTGCCAGCAGCGGGACTAGCGGAAACATTCAGTACTTC
length: 13
V: TRBV9
size: -
J: TRBJ2-4
D: TRBD2

CDR3: CASSFQGNSQHF
DNA: TGTGCCAGCAGTTTCCAGGGGAATAGCCAGCATTTT
length: 12
V: TRBV12-3/TRBV12-4
size: -
J: TRBJ1-5
D: -

CDR3: CATSAGILKGYEQYF
DNA: TGTGCCACCTCGGCAGGGATTCTAAAGGGCTACGAGCAGTACTTC
length: 15
V: TRBV24-1
size: few
J: TRBJ2-7
D: -

CDR3: CASTLREKLFF
DNA: TGTGCCAGCACTCTGCGGGAAAAACTGTTTTTT
length: 11
V: TRBV2
size: once
J: TRBJ1-4
D: -

CDR3: CASSPGGTKRAEAFF
DNA: TGTGCCAGCAGCCCGGGGGGCACCAAAAGAGCTGAAGCTTTCTTT
length: 15
V: TRBV13
size: -
J: TRBJ1-1
D: -

CDR3: CASNLLAGGTDTQYF
DNA: TGTGCCAGCAATCTTCTAGCGGGGGGCACAGATACGCAGTATTTT
length: 15
V: TRBV2
size: -
J: TRBJ2-3
D: TRBD2

CDR3: CASSLDRSSTDTQYF
DNA: TGCGCCAGCAGCCTGGACAGGTCTAGCACAGATACGCAGTATTTT
length: 15
V: TRBV5-1
size: -
J: TRBJ2-3
D: TRBD1

CDR3: CASSGQSNQPQHF
DNA: TGTGCCAGCAGCGGACAAAGCAATCAGCCCCAGCATTTT
length: 13
V: TRBV12-3/TRBV12-4
size: -
J: TRBJ1-5
D: -

CDR3: CASSPRTGAGEQYF
DNA: TGTGCCAGCAGCCCCCGGACAGGGGCAGGCGAGCAGTACTTC
length: 14
V: TRBV7-9
size: -
J: TRBJ2-7
D: TRBD1

CDR3: CASSLGWGRVTHYNEQFF
DNA: TGTGCCAGCAGCTTGGGGTGGGGGAGGGTCACTCACTACAATGAGCAGTTCTTC
length: 18
V: TRBV5-6
size: -
J: TRBJ2-1
D: TRBD2

CDR3: CASSLSGYVEQYF
DNA: TGTGCCAGCAGCCTTTCGGGGTACGTCGAGCAGTACTTC
length: 13
V: TRBV7-2
size: -
J: TRBJ2-7
D: -

CDR3: CASSRDRGNSPLHF
DNA: TGTGCCAGCAGTCGGGACAGGGGAAATTCACCCCTCCACTTT
length: 14
V: TRBV6-5
size: -
J: TRBJ1-6
D: TRBD1

CDR3: CATSEQSGTGALRTGELFF
DNA: TGTGCCACCAGTGAGCAATCCGGGACAGGGGCCCTTAGAACCGGGGAGCTGTTTTTT
length: 19
V: TRBV24-1
size: -
J: TRBJ2-2
D: TRBD1

CDR3: CARGSPLDRSQRGYGYTF
DNA: TGTGCCAGGGGCTCTCCTCTGGATCGCTCCCAAAGGGGCTATGGCTACACCTTC
length: 18
V: TRBV2
size: few
J: TRBJ1-2
D: -

CDR3: CASSPGPGGSYEQYF
DNA: TGTGCCAGCTCACCAGGGCCCGGGGGGTCCTACGAGCAGTACTTC
length: 15
V: TRBV18
size: -
J: TRBJ2-7
D: TRBD2

CDR3: CASSLGDRGNEKLFF
DNA: TGTGCCAGCAGTTTAGGGGACAGGGGTAATGAAAAACTGTTTTTT
length: 15
V: TRBV6-5
size: -
J: TRBJ1-4
D: TRBD1

CDR3: CASSYSGQGWDTQYF
DNA: TGTGCCAGCAGTTACTCTGGACAGGGGTGGGATACGCAGTATTTT
length: 15
V: TRBV6-6
size: once
J: TRBJ2-3
D: TRBD1

CDR3: CASSLIGRDNEQFF
DNA: TGTGCCAGCAGTTTAATAGGCAGGGACAATGAGCAGTTCTTC
length: 14
V: TRBV28
size: -
J: TRBJ2-1
D: -

CDR3: CASSHTPSYEQYF
DNA: TGTGCCAGCAGCCATACACCCTCCTACGAGCAGTACTTC
length: 13
V: TRBV6-5
size: -
J: TRBJ2-7
D: -

CDR3: CASSEGTGEKLFF
DNA: TGTGCCAGCAGCGAGGGGACAGGTGAAAAACTGTTTTTT
length: 13
V: TRBV5-6
size: -
J: TRBJ1-4
D: TRBD1

CDR3: CASSGATHANYGYTF
DNA: TGTGCCAGCAGTGGAGCGACACACGCTAACTATGGCTACACCTTC
length: 15
V: TRBV2
size: -
J: TRBJ1-2
D: -

CDR3: CASSVPPGGRNYGYTF
DNA: TGTGCCAGCAGTGTCCCCCCAGGGGGACGAAACTATGGCTACACCTTC
length: 16
V: TRBV2
size: -
J: TRBJ1-2
D: TRBD1

CDR3: CASSLTLAYNSPLHF
DNA: TGTGCCAGCAGCTTGACCTTAGCATATAATTCACCCCTCCACTTT
length: 15
V: TRBV5-5
size: -
J: TRBJ1-6
D: -

CDR3: CASSCANRVGQPQHF
DNA: TGTGCCAGCAGCTGCGCGAACAGGGTAGGTCAGCCCCAGCATTTT
length: 15
V: TRBV5-6
size: -
J: TRBJ1-5
D: -

CDR3: CARAVRGGPYEQYF
DNA: TGTGCCAGGGCGGTTCGGGGAGGTCCGTACGAGCAGTACTTC
length: 14
V: TRBV27
size: few
J: TRBJ2-7
D: -

CDR3: CASSLATGVNSPLHF
DNA: TGTGCCAGCAGCTTAGCGACAGGGGTGAATTCACCCCTCCACTTT
length: 15
V: TRBV7-6
size: -
J: TRBJ1-6
D: TRBD1

CDR3: CASRNGGTDTQYF
DNA: TGTGCCAGTAGGAACGGGGGGACCGATACGCAGTATTTT
length: 13
V: TRBV19
size: -
J: TRBJ2-3
D: TRBD2

CDR3: CASSQDPHGGGPTGELFF
DNA: TGTGCCAGCAGCCAAGATCCCCACGGGGGTGGGCCCACCGGGGAGCTGTTTTTT
length: 18
V: TRBV14
size: -
J: TRBJ2-2
D: -

CDR3: CASRPPGQDYIGDQPQHF
DNA: TGTGCCAGCAGACCTCCGGGACAGGACTACATTGGGGATCAGCCCCAGCATTTT
length: 18
V: TRBV28
size: -
J: TRBJ1-5
D: TRBD1

CDR3: CASRGGANPSTDTQYF
DNA: TGTGCCAGCCGCGGGGGGGCGAACCCTAGCACAGATACGCAGTATTTT
length: 16
V: TRBV7-2
size: -
J: TRBJ2-3
D: TRBD2

CDR3: CASRRQGAGEAFF
DNA: TGTGCCAGCAGAAGACAGGGGGCGGGTGAAGCTTTCTTT
length: 13
V: TRBV12-3/TRBV12-4
size: -
J: TRBJ1-1
D: TRBD1

CDR3: CAISESIGASTNEKLFF
DNA: TGTGCCATCAGTGAGTCGATTGGGGCGTCAACTAATGAAAAACTGTTTTTT
length: 17
V: TRBV10-3
size: -
J: TRBJ1-4
D: -

CDR3: CASSQVPTSTTLGDTQYF
DNA: TGCGCCAGCAGCCAAGTCCCGACTAGCACCACCCTAGGGGATACGCAGTATTTT
length: 18
V: TRBV4-1
size: -
J: TRBJ2-3
D: TRBD2

CDR3: CASSLVGDTSGNTIYF
DNA: TGTGCCAGCAGCTTGGTGGGGGACACTTCTGGAAACACCATATATTTT
length: 16
V: TRBV5-6
size: -
J: TRBJ1-3
D: -

CDR3: CASGVGTRSRGLAGGRTDTQYF
DNA: TGTGCCAGCGGGGTTGGGACACGATCTAGAGGACTAGCGGGGGGACGCACAGATACGCAGTATTTT
length: 22
V: TRBV2
size: -
J: TRBJ2-3
D: TRBD2

CDR3: CAWMGRDLYEQYF
DNA: TGTGCCTGGATGGGGAGGGATCTCTACGAGCAGTACTTC
length: 13
V: TRBV30
size: -
J: TRBJ2-7
D: TRBD2

CDR3: CASSLFSAGRGRDTEAFF
DNA: TGTGCCAGCAGTTTATTCAGTGCTGGTAGGGGGCGCGACACTGAAGCTTTCTTT
length: 18
V: TRBV28
size: once
J: TRBJ1-1
D: TRBD1

CDR3: CASTWGFGQNTEAFF
DNA: TGTGCCAGCACCTGGGGCTTTGGACAGAACACTGAAGCTTTCTTT
length: 15
V: TRBV5-6
size: -
J: TRBJ1-1
D: -

CDR3: CTSSQDLLCRDNQPQHF
DNA: TGCACCAGCAGCCAAGATCTTCTATGCAGGGATAATCAGCCCCAGCATTTT
length: 17
V: TRBV1
size: -
J: TRBJ1-5
D: -

CDR3: CASSRTTGSGNTIYF
DNA: TGTGCCAGCAGCCGAACTACAGGCTCTGGAAACACCATATATTTT
length: 15
V: TRBV9
size: -
J: TRBJ1-3
D: -

CDR3: CASSVATGRPGNTIYF
DNA: TGTGCCAGCAGCGTAGCTACAGGGCGGCCTGGAAACACCATATATTTT
length: 16
V: TRBV9
size: -
J: TRBJ1-3
D: -

CDR3: CASSYIRQGSRETQYF
DNA: TGTGCCAGCAGTTACATCCGACAGGGGTCGCGTGAGACCCAGTACTTC
length: 16
V: TRBV6-5
size: -
J: TRBJ2-5
D: TRBD1

CDR3: CATSMGLSNQPQHF
DNA: TGTGCCACCAGCATGGGACTTAGCAATCAGCCCCAGCATTTT
length: 14
V: TRBV15
size: -
J: TRBJ1-5
D: -

CDR3: CASSFREEKLFF
DNA: TGTGCCAGCAGCTTTAGAGAGGAAAAACTGTTTTTT
length: 12
V: TRBV12-1
size: -
J: TRBJ1-4
D: -

CDR3: CASSLIPEYGYTF
DNA: TGTGCCAGCAGCTTAATCCCAGAATATGGCTACACCTTC
length: 13
V: TRBV11-3
size: -
J: TRBJ1-2
D: -

CDR3: CSVVFPGQGYGYTF
DNA: TGCAGCGTTGTATTCCCGGGACAGGGCTATGGCTACACCTTC
length: 14
V: TRBV29-1
size: -
J: TRBJ1-2
D: TRBD1

CDR3: CASSPTGGNTGELFF
DNA: TGTGCCAGTAGCCCTACAGGGGGAAACACCGGGGAGCTGTTTTTT
length: 15
V: TRBV19
size: -
J: TRBJ2-2
D: TRBD1

CDR3: CASSLEAGRVTDTQYF
DNA: TGTGCCAGCAGCTTAGAAGCGGGCAGGGTCACAGATACGCAGTATTTT
length: 16
V: TRBV11-2
size: -
J: TRBJ2-3
D: -